This TCR beta chain was captured in a study of T cell changes during pregnancy in multiple sclerosis. Only in-frame clones appear in the TCRdb table, and some are missing; sequencing was by immunoSEQ multiplex PCR. The repertoire holds tens of thousands of clones, around nine tenths seen once, with under 0.95% in the top ten. The CDR3 is 11 amino acids. CDR1 and CDR2 (germline): DFQATT, SNEGSKA (reference sequence). Trimming shortened V by 1 base and J by 4 bases, and 4 bases separated the two germline ends. This chain links TRBV20-1 with TRBJ1-2; D gene uncertain. The source of this sequence is a female donor with multiple sclerosis, enrolled in a pregnancy study. The specimen was CD4+ T cells from peripheral blood mononuclear cells, collected after pregnancy. CDR3 in DNA: TGCAGTGCTAGAGGAGGCTATGGCTACACCTTC. Translation gives CSARGGYGYTF.